The 25 T cell receptor beta chains below come from one sample, sequenced in a study of molecular identifiers for immune sequencing clone quantification. TCRdb recomputed calls from the PCR reads with MiXCR, one row per CDR3 protein. The sample lists roughly 93,000 distinct CDR3 sequences, roughly 25% seen once, with roughly 0.8% in the top ten. Input material: naive CD8+ T cells from blood, with Jurkat cell RNA spiked in. Subset described: FACS-sorted CD8+CD4-CCR7+CD45RA+ naive T cells. Source of these receptors: a human donor in good health. Some libraries in this study had Jurkat cell RNA spiked in.

With respect to this clonotype: One base away lies a much larger clone, so this may be a sequencing read error. The conserved final phenylalanine or tryptophan is absent from the CDR3, which likely points to a read error. This chain connects TRBV5-6 to TRBJ2-1; D may be TRBD2 (5 bases). CDR3 length: 13 residues. Trimming took off 1 base at V and 6 bases at J, with 8 bases between the two ends. Germline CDR1 reads SGHDT; CDR2 reads YYEEEE. Here the CDR3 DNA reads TGTGCCAGCAGCTTGTCCCTAGCCAATGAGCAGTTCCTC. Amino acids: CASSLSLANEQFL.

The chain joins TRBV6-2 or TRBV6-3 to TRBJ2-1, with TRBD2 as a possible D gene (6 bases). Trimming removed 8 bases from V and 4 bases from J, with 15 bases in between. Germline assignment: CDR1 MNHEY and CDR2 SVGEGT. This CDR3 is built from 14 residues. Here the CDR3 reads CASLLARSYNEQFF. CDR3 in DNA: TGTGCCAGCCTTCTAGCGAGGTCATACAATGAGCAGTTCTTC.

V is TRBV7-6 and J is TRBJ2-3, with a possible D match to TRBD1 (5 bases). The CDR3 spans 15 residues. CDR1 SGHVS and CDR2 FNYEAQ come from the germline V gene. V was pared by 3 bases and J by 4 bases, with 14 bases between. DNA for the CDR3: TGTGCCAGCAGCTTGAAGGGGTTGAACGCAGATACGCAGTATTTT. Its protein product is CASSLKGLNADTQYF. Looking up the rest from reference TRBV7-6 and TRBJ2-3 gives the full variable domain: GAGVSQSPRYKVTKRGQDVALRCDPISGHVSLYWYRQALGQGPEFLTYFNYEAQQDKSGLPNDRFSAERPEGSISTLTIQRTEQRDSAMYRCASSLKGLNADTQYFGPGTRLTVL.

This clonotype has a count of ten or more. This sequence joins TRBV4-1 and TRBJ1-4, with D maybe TRBD1 (6 bases). Germline lookup yields CDR1 MGHRA and CDR2 YSYEKL. Trimming stripped 0 bases from V and 8 bases from J, with 13 bases between. The CDR3 has 15 amino acids. The CDR3 loop reads CASSQERTAREKLFF. The CDR3 DNA reads TGCGCCAGCAGCCAAGAGAGGACAGCAAGGGAAAAACTGTTTTTT.

In its sample, this clonotype was seen a few times. This chain connects TRBV4-3 to TRBJ1-2; tentatively, D is TRBD1 (5 bases). CDR1 is LGHNA, CDR2 YSLEER, per germline. V dropped 0 bases and J dropped 3 bases, with 8 bases sitting between them. This CDR3 comprises 14 residues. The CDR3 bases are TGCGCCAGCAGCCAAGACCCGACAGACTATGGCTACACCTTC. This translates into CASSQDPTDYGYTF.

At least ten counts were recorded for this clonotype. CDR3 coding DNA: TGTGCCAGCAGCTTAGGGCCCGGGAGTCCGGACGAGCAGTACTTC. Translated: CASSLGPGSPDEQYF. The chain employs TRBV7-9 and TRBJ2-7; TRBD2 might be the D (6 bases). Germline V gene data show CDR1 as SEHNR and CDR2 as FQNEAQ (reference sequence). There are 15 residues in the CDR3. The V gene lost 1 base and the J gene lost 5 bases, with 15 bases spanning the gap.

At least ten counts were recorded for this clonotype. Written as DNA, the CDR3 is TGTGCCAGCAGTTTATCGATCGGAGACACTTGGGATACGCAGTATTTT. It is translated as CASSLSIGDTWDTQYF. V gene TRBV27 combines with J gene TRBJ2-3, with unresolved D. CDR1 MNHEY and CDR2 SMNVEV come from the germline V gene (reference sequence). The CDR3 is made up of 16 amino acids. V lost 0 bases to trimming and J lost 6 bases, with 16 bases between them.

V usage is TRBV7-9 and J usage is TRBJ2-7; D is possibly TRBD1 (7 bases). In germline, CDR1 is SEHNR, CDR2 FQNEAQ (reference sequence). CDR3 length equals 14 residues. V lost 5 bases and J lost 3, with 14 bases in between. The CDR3 DNA is TGTGCCAGCAGCCCAAGGCGGGACAGCTACGAGCAGTACTTC. Translated: CASSPRRDSYEQYF.

As concerns this clonotype: The junction departs from germline at one end; a sequencing error may be responsible. The V gene is TRBV11-2, the J gene TRBJ2-7, with D maybe TRBD2 (6 bases). In germline, CDR1 is SGHAT, CDR2 FQNNGV. CDR3 length: 14 amino acids. The CDR3 nucleotides read TGTGCCAGCACCCAATCGGGGGAGGCCTACAAGCAGTACTTC. Amino acid sequence: CASTQSGEAYKQYF. Variable domain in full (rest from reference TRBV11-2 and TRBJ2-7): EAGVAQSPRYKIIEKRQSVAFWCNPISGHATLYWYQQILGQGPKLLIQFQNNGVVDDSQLPKDRFSAERLKGVDSTLKIQPAKLEDSAVYLCASTQSGEAYKQYFGPGTRLTVT.

At least ten counts were recorded for this clonotype. The J gene is TRBJ2-5, the V gene TRBV4-1; tentatively, D is TRBD2 (5 bases). CDR1 MGHRA and CDR2 YSYEKL come from the germline V gene. The V gene lost 1 base and the J gene lost 5 bases, with 14 bases spanning the gap. The length of the CDR3 is 15 residues. CDR3 residues: CASSQVFGDSETQYF. CDR3 DNA sequence: TGCGCCAGCAGCCAAGTGTTCGGGGATTCGGAGACCCAGTACTTC.

This clonotype was counted ten times or more. V and J are TRBV11-2 and TRBJ2-3; 13 bases match TRBD2. The ends lost 5 bases at V and 2 bases at J; junction bases unmatched: 4. The CDR3 loop spans 16 amino acids. CDR1 SGHAT and CDR2 FQNNGV come from the germline V gene. The CDR3 loop reads CASSPLAGGVTDTQYF. As DNA, the CDR3 is TGTGCCAGCAGCCCACTAGCGGGGGGGGTCACAGATACGCAGTATTTT.

The rearrangement uses TRBV5-8 and TRBJ1-5, with D unresolved. This CDR3 spans 14 amino acids. V lost 0 bases to trimming and J lost 0 bases, with 4 bases between them. Per the germline V gene, CDR1 is SGHTS and CDR2 is YDEGEE. CDR3 nucleotide sequence: TGTGCCAGCAGCTTGGTATCTAGCAATCAGCCCCAGCATTTT. This sequence encodes CASSLVSSNQPQHF.

This clonotype was recorded a few times. V is TRBV11-2 and J is TRBJ2-1; TRBD2 matches 10 bases. The junction had 6 bases not matched to a gene; V was cut back by 0 bases and J by 1 base. CDR3 length: 18 amino acids. From germline, CDR1 is SGHAT and CDR2 FQNNGV. The CDR3 is CASSLEGLAENSYNEQFF. CDR3 sequence (DNA): TGTGCCAGCAGCTTAGAAGGACTAGCGGAAAATTCCTACAATGAGCAGTTCTTC.

The rearrangement links TRBV4-1 to TRBJ1-1; D is perhaps TRBD1 (5 bases). The CDR3 contains 17 residues. V lost 1 base to trimming and J lost 3 bases, with 18 bases between them. Germline lookup yields CDR1 MGHRA and CDR2 YSYEKL. The CDR3, as DNA: TGCGCCAGCAGCCAAGTCGGGCTAGTACAGGCCTACACTGAAGCTTTCTTT. Amino acid sequence: CASSQVGLVQAYTEAFF.

This clonotype was counted many times. This sequence joins TRBV7-6 and TRBJ2-4; TRBD2 aligns across 16 bases. Looked up from germline, CDR1 is SGHVS and CDR2 is FNYEAQ. This CDR3 contains 19 residues. After removal of 3 bases from V and 2 bases from J, the junction contained 7 bases not matched to a gene. The CDR3 DNA is TGTGCCAGCAGCTTCCCGGGACTAGCGGGAGGGCCGACCAAAAACATTCAGTACTTC. Its translation is CASSFPGLAGGPTKNIQYF.

This clonotype was recorded at least ten times. This chain uses TRBV3-1 with TRBJ2-2; D gene unclear. V was trimmed by 0 bases and J by 6 bases, leaving 8 bases between them. CDR1 and CDR2 (germline): LGHDT, YNNKEL (reference sequence). This CDR3 contains 14 residues. The CDR3 protein is CASSQDVTAGELFF. CDR3 nucleotide sequence: TGTGCCAGCAGCCAAGATGTAACAGCCGGGGAGCTGTTTTTT.

The table lists this clonotype with many counts. The V gene is TRBV3-1, the J gene TRBJ2-7, with D unresolved. Trimming pared 2 bases from V and 5 bases from J, leaving 22 bases between. CDR3 size: 17 residues. The germline V gene encodes CDR1 LGHDT and CDR2 YNNKEL (reference sequence). The CDR3 DNA sequence: TGTGCCAGCAGCCAACGACCGTCCCGGACCCCGAGCGACGAGCAGTACTTC. This gives the protein CASSQRPSRTPSDEQYF.

The rearrangement links TRBV19 to TRBJ1-1; D not certain. The CDR3 loop spans 13 amino acids. V was clipped by 1 base and J by 6 bases, with 9 bases between them. The V gene's germline CDR1 is LNHDA and CDR2 SQIVND (reference sequence). DNA for the CDR3: TGTGCCAGTAGTATAGGGGTTGGCTCTGAAGCTTTCTTT. It codes for CASSIGVGSEAFF.

This clonotype came up a few times. The V and J genes are TRBV27 and TRBJ1-2; no definite D call. V was cut by 5 bases and J by 5 bases, with 9 bases left in between. The CDR3 runs to 12 residues. Germline CDR1 MNHEY, CDR2 SMNVEV (reference sequence). CDR3 sequence: CASSRDLYGYTF. CDR3 bases: TGTGCCAGCAGTCGAGACTTGTATGGCTACACCTTC.

This clonotype was seen a handful of times. The V and J genes are TRBV27 and TRBJ1-4; 7 nucleotides agree with TRBD1. The CDR3 sequence is 17 residues long. From germline, CDR1 is MNHEY and CDR2 SMNVEV (reference sequence). V shed 6 bases and J 4 bases; nucleotides not matched to a gene: 14. The chain's CDR3 is CASRPTGPAVLNEKLFF. CDR3 bases: TGTGCCAGCAGGCCGACAGGGCCAGCCGTCCTTAATGAAAAACTGTTTTTT. Full variable domain (outside the CDR3, taken from reference TRBV27 and TRBJ1-4): EAQVTQNPRYLITVTGKKLTVTCSQNMNHEYMSWYRQDPGLGLRQIYYSMNVEVTDKGDVPEGYKVSRKEKRNFPLILESPSPNQTSLYFCASRPTGPAVLNEKLFFGSGTQLSVL.

Concerning this clonotype itself: This may stem from a read error, because a much larger clone lies one nucleotide away. This rearrangement joins TRBV29-1 to TRBJ2-7, with a tentative D call TRBD1 (8 bases). The CDR3 extends over 13 amino acids. Germline-derived CDR1 and CDR2 are SQVTM and ANQGSEA. In DNA, the CDR3 is TGCAGCGTTGAGATGGACAGGGACTACGAGCAGTGCTTC. Translated, it gives CSVEMDRDYEQCF.

This clonotype was counted at least ten times. The V gene is TRBV4-3, the J gene TRBJ2-7, with no clear D. The germline V gene encodes CDR1 LGHNA and CDR2 YSLEER. V shed 0 bases and J shed 3 bases, with 6 bases lying between them. This CDR3 comprises 13 residues. CDR3 DNA sequence: TGCGCCAGCAGCCAAGACAGGTTCTACGAGCAGTACTTC. Residues: CASSQDRFYEQYF.

This chain connects TRBV27 to TRBJ1-5; 9 nucleotides line up with TRBD1. This CDR3 has 14 amino acids. Germline values: CDR1 MNHEY, CDR2 SMNVEV (reference sequence). The V and J ends lost 5 bases and 6 bases, in that order; junction bases with no gene match: 5. Here the CDR3 DNA reads TGTGCCAGCAGTCAACAGGGGGCTTTTCAGCCCCAGCATTTT. This codes for CASSQQGAFQPQHF.

This clonotype was recorded a few times. V is TRBV5-6 and J is TRBJ2-1, with D tentatively TRBD1 (6 bases). Germline CDR1 reads SGHDT; CDR2 reads YYEEEE. The CDR3 is 16 amino acids. Trimming took 0 bases from V and 0 from J, leaving 10 bases between them. The CDR3 coding sequence is TGTGCCAGCAGCTTGGAGGGACACATCTCCTACAATGAGCAGTTCTTC. As protein: CASSLEGHISYNEQFF. Combining the CDR3 with reference TRBV5-6 and TRBJ2-1 gives the whole variable domain DAGVTQSPTHLIKTRGQQVTLRCSPKSGHDTVSWYQQALGQGPQFIFQYYEEEERQRGNFPDRFSGHQFPNYSSELNVNALLLGDSALYLCASSLEGHISYNEQFFGPGTRLTVL.

V and J are TRBV2 and TRBJ2-3, with TRBD2 matching over 9 bases. Germline assignment: CDR1 SNHLY and CDR2 FYNNEI. Losses at the gene ends were 3 bases for V and 1 base for J; bases not matched to a gene: 5. CDR3 length: 16 residues. The CDR3 DNA is TGTGCCAGCAGTGAGGTGCTAGCGGGACGCACAGATACGCAGTATTTT. This sequence encodes CASSEVLAGRTDTQYF.